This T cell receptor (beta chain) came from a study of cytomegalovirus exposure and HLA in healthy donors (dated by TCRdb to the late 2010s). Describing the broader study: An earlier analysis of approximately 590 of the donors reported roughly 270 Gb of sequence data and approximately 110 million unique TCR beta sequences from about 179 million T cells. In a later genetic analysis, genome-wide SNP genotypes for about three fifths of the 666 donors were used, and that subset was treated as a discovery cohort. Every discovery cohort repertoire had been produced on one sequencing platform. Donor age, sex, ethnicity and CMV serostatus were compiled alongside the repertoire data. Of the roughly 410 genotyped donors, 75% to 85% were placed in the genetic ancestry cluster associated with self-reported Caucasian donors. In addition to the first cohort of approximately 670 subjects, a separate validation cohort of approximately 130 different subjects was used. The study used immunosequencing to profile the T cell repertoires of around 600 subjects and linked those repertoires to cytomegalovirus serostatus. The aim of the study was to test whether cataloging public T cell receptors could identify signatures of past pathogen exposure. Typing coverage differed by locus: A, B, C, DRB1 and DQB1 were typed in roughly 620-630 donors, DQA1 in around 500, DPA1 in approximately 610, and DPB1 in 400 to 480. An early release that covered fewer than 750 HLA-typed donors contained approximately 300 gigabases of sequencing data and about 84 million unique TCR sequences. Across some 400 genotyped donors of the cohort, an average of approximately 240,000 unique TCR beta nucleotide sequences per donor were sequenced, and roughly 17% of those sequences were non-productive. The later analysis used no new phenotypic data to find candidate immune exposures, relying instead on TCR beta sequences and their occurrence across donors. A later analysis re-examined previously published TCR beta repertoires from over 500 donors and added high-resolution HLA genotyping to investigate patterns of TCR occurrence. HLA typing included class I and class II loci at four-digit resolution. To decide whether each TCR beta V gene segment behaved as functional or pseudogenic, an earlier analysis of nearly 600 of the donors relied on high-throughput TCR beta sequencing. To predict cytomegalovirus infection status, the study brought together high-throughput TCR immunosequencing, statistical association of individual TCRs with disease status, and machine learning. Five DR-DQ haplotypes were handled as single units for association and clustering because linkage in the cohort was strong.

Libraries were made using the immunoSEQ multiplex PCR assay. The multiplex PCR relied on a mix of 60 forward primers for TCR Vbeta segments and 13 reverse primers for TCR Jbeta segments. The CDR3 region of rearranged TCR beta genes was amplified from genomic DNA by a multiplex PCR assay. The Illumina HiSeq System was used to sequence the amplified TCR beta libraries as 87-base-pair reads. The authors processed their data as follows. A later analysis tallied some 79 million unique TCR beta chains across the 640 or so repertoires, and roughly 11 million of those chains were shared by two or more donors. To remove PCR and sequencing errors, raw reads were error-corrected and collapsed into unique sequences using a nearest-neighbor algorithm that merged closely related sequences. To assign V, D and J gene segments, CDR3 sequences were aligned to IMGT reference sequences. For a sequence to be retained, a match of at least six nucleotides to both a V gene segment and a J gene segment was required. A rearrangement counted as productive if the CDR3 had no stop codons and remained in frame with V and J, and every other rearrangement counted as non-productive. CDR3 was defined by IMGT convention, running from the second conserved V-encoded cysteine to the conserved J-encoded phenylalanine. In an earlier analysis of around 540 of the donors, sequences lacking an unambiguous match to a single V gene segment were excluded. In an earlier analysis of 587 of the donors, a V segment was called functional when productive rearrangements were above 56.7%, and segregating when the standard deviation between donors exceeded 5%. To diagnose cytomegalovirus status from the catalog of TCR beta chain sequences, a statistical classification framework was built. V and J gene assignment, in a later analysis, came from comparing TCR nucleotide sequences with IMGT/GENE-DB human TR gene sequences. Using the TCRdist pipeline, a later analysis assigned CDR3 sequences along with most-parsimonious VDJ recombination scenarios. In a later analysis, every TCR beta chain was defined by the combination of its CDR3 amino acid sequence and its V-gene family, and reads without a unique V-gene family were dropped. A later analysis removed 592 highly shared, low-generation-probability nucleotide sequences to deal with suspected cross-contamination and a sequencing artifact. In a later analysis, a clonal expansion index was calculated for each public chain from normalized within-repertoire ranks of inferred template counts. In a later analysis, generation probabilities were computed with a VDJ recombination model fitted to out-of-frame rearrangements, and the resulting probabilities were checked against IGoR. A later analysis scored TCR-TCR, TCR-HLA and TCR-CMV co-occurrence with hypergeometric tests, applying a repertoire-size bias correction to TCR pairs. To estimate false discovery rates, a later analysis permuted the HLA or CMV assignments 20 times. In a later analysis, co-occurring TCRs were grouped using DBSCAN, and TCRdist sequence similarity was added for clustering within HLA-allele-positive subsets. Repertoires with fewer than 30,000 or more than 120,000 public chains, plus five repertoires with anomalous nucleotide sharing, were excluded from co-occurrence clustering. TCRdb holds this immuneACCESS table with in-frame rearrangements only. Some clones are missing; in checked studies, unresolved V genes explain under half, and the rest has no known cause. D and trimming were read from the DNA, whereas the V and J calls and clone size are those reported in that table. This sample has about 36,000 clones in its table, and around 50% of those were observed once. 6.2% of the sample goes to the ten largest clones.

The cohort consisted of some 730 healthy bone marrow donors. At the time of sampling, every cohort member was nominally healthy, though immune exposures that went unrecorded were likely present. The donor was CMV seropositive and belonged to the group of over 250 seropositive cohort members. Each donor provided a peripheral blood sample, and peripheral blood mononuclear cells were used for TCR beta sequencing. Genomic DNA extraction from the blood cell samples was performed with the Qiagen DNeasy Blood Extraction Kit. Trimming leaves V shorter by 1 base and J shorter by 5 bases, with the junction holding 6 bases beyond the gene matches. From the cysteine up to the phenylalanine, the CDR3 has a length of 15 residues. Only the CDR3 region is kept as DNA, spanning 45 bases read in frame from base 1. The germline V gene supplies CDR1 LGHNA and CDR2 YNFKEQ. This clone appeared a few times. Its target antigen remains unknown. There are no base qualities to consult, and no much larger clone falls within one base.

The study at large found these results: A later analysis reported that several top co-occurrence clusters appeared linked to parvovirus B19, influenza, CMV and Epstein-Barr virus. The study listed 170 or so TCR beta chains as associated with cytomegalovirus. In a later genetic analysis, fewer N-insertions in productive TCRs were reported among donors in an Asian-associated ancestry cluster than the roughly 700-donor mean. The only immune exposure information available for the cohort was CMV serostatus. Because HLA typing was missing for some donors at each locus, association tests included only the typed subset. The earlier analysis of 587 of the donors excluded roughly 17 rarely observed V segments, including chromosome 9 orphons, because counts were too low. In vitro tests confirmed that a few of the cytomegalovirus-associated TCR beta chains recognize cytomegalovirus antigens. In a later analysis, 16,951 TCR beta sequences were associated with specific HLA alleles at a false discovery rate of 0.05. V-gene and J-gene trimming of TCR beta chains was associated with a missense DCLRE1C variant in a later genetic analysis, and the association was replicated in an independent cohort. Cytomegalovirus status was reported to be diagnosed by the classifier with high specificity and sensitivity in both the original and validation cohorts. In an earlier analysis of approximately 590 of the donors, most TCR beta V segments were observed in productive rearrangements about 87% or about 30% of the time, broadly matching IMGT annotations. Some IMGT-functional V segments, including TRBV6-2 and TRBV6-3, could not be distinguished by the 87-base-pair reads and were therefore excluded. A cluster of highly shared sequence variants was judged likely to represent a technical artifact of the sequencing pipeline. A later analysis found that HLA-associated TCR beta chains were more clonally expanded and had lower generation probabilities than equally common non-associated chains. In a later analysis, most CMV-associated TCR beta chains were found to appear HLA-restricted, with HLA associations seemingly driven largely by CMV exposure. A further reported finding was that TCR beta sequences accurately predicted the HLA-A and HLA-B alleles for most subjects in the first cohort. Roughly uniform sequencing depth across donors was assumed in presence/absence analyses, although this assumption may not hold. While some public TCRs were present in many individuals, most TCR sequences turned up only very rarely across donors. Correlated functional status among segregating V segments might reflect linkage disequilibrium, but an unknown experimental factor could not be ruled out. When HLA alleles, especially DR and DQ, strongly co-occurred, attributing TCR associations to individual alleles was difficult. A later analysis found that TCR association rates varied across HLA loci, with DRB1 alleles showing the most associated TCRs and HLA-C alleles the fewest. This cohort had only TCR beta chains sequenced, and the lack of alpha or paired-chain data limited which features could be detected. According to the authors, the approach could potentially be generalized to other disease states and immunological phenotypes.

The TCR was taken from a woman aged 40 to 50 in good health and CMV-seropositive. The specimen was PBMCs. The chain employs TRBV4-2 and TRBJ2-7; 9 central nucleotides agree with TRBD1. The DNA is TGTGCCAGCAGCCAAGGGACAGGGGAGGTAGACGAGCAGTACTTC. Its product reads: CASSQGTGEVDEQYF.